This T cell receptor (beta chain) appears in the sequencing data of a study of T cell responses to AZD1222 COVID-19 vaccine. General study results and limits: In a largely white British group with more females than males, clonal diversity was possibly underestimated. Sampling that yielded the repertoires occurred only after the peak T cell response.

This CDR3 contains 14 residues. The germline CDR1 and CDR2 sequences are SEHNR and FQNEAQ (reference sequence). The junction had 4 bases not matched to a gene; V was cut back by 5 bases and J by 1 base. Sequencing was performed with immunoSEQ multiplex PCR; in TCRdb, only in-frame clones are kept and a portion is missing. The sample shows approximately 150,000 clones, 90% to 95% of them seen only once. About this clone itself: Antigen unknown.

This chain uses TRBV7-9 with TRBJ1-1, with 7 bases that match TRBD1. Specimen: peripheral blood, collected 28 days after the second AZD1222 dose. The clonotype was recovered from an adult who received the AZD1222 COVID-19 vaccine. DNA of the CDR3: TGTGCCAGCAGCCGCCGGACAGGGAACACTGAAGCTTTCTTT. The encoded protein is CASSRRTGNTEAFF. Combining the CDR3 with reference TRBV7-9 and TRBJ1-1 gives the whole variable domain DTGVSQNPRHKITKRGQNVTFRCDPISEHNRLYWYRQTLGQGPEFLTYFQNEAQLEKSRLLSDRFSAERPKGSFSTLEIQRTEQGDSAMYLCASSRRTGNTEAFFGQGTRLTVV.